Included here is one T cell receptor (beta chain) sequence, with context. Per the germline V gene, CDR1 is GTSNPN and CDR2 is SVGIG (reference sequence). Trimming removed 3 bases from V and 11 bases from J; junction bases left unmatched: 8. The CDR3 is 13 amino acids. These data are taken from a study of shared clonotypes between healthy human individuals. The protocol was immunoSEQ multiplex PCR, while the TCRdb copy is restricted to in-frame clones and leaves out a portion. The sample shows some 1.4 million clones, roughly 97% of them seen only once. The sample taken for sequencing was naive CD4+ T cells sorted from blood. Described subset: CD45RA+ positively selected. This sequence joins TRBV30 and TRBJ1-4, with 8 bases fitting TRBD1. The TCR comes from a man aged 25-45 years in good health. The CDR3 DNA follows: TGTGCCTGGAGCCCGGGACAGGCCGTGAAACTGTTTTTT. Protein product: CAWSPGQAVKLFF.